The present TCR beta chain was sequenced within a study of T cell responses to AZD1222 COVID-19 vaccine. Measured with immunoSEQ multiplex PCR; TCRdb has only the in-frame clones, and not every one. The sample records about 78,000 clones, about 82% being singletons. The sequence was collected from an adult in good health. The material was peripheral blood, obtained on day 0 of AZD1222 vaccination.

The CDR3 DNA sequence: TGTGCCAGCAGCTTAGGAAGGCCGGGGAATCAGCCCCAGCATTTT. This translates into CASSLGRPGNQPQHF. V usage is TRBV7-9 and J usage is TRBJ1-5; D remains unclear. V lost 1 base and J lost 4, with 11 bases in between. Germline V gives CDR1 SEHNR, CDR2 FQNEAQ (reference sequence). The CDR3 sequence is 15 residues long.